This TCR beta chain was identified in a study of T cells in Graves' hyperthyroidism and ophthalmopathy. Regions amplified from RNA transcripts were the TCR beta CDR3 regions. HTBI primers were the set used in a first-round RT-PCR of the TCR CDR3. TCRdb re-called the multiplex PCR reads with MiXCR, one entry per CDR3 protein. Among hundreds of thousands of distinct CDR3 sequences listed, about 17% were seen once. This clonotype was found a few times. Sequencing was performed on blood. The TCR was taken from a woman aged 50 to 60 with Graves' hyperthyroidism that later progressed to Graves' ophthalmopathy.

This chain's CDR3 is CASSLSVGSGANSPLHF. CDR3 in DNA: TGTGCCAGCAGCTTGTCGGTGGGGTCGGGAGCTAATTCACCCCTCCACTTT. The chain combines TRBV7-2 with TRBJ1-6; the D is unclear. The V end lost 3 bases, the J end lost 6 bases, and 18 bases lay between the germline ends. The CDR3 spans 17 residues. CDR1 and CDR2 (germline): SGHTA, FQGNSA.